The sequence of this TCR beta chain was determined in a study of T cells in Graves' hyperthyroidism and ophthalmopathy. CDR1 is DFQATT and CDR2 is SNEGSKA in the germline V gene (reference sequence). The V segment lost 2 bases and the J segment 6 bases; nucleotides outside the gene matches: 17. This CDR3 spans 18 amino acids. Study observations and caveats: Onset of ophthalmopathy came a median roughly 6.9 months after the model predicted it. Most clonotypes expanded in the thyroid (above 0.001) were also present in blood.

Amplification of TCR beta CDR3 regions was performed using RNA transcripts as template. TCR CDR3 regions were first amplified by RT-PCR with HTBI primers. TCRdb re-called the multiplex PCR reads with MiXCR, one entry per CDR3 protein. The table shows about 640,000 distinct CDR3 sequences, with less than 25% occurring only once. The study left out patients who had uncontrolled infection, other autoimmune disease, pregnancy or lactation. A note on this clonotype: The antigen remains unidentified.

The V gene is TRBV20-1, the J gene TRBJ1-5; 9 bases map to TRBD1. This sequence originates from a man aged 25-45 years with Graves' ophthalmopathy. Sequenced: blood. CDR3 coding DNA: TGCAGTGCTAGACGTCCTGGGCCCAGACAGGGGGGAGCTCAGCCCCAGCATTTT. This sequence encodes CSARRPGPRQGGAQPQHF.